The 12 T cell receptor beta chains reported below all come from one sample, sequenced in a study of cytomegalovirus exposure and HLA in healthy donors. The PCR made use of 60 Vbeta and 13 Jbeta primers. The method was immunoSEQ multiplex PCR; TCRdb's version includes in-frame clones alone and lacks a portion of them. The data show 130,000 to 150,000 clones, more than 70% seen once. Sequencing was performed on PBMCs. The receptors derive from a woman between 40 and 50 years old in good health and CMV-seronegative.

The chain carries TRBV19 and TRBJ1-5; 7 bases agree with TRBD1. V trimming: 5 bases; J trimming: 0 bases; junction bases outside the gene matches: 4. Germline values: CDR1 LNHDA, CDR2 SQIVND (reference sequence). The CDR3 is made up of 15 amino acids. The CDR3 here is CASSSGQNSNQPQHF. CDR3 in DNA: TGTGCCAGTAGTTCGGGACAGAATAGCAATCAGCCCCAGCATTTT.

The chain combines TRBV18 with TRBJ2-7, with 8 nucleotides matching TRBD1. Germline V lookup: CDR1 KGHSH, CDR2 LQKENI. CDR3 size: 17 residues. V shed 3 bases, J shed 0 bases, and the junction held 10 bases outside the gene matches. CDR3 loop: CASSPSRTGISSYEQYF. CDR3 nucleotide sequence: TGTGCCAGCTCACCCTCCCGGACAGGGATAAGCTCCTACGAGCAGTACTTC.

The chain joins TRBV13 to TRBJ1-1, with D unresolved. Between the trimmed V and J ends, which lost 3 bases and 1 base, there was a span of 9 bases. Germline V CDR1 and CDR2: PRHDT, FYEKMQ (reference sequence). CDR3 length equals 14 residues. The CDR3 is CASSFRSSNTEAFF. The DNA of the CDR3 is TGTGCCAGCAGCTTCAGGTCCTCGAACACTGAAGCTTTCTTT.

The V call is TRBV2, the J call TRBJ2-7, with 15 positions matching TRBD2. Germline-derived CDR1 and CDR2 are SNHLY and FYNNEI. V shed 6 bases and J 0 bases; nucleotides not matched to a gene: 12. The CDR3 is 19 residues long. CDR3 protein: CASRELGLAGGTLSYEQYF. The CDR3 region has the DNA TGTGCCAGCAGAGAATTAGGACTAGCGGGAGGGACCCTCTCCTACGAGCAGTACTTC.

This clone appeared a few times. CDR3 DNA: TGTGCCAGCAGTTTAACTACGGAGGGGAACGAGCAGTACTTC. Protein: CASSLTTEGNEQYF. The V call is TRBV6-5, the J call TRBJ2-7; D possibly corresponds to TRBD2 (6 bases). The CDR3 consists of 14 residues. From germline, CDR1 is MNHEY and CDR2 SVGAGI. Trimming removed 4 bases from V and 5 bases from J, with 15 bases in between.

With regard to this clone: Other DNA sequences in this specimen translate into the identical CDR3. The chain uses TRBV7-9 and TRBJ1-1, with 7 bases lining up with TRBD1. The CDR3 covers 15 residues. The germline CDR1 and CDR2 sequences are SEHNR and FQNEAQ (reference sequence). With 0 bases clipped from V and 0 bases from J, the junction kept 1 base outside the gene matches. The CDR3 region is CASSLATGVNTEAFF. CDR3 bases: TGTGCCAGCAGCTTAGCTACAGGGGTGAACACTGAAGCTTTCTTT. Drawing the rest from reference TRBV7-9 and TRBJ1-1, the complete variable domain is DTGVSQNPRHKITKRGQNVTFRCDPISEHNRLYWYRQTLGQGPEFLTYFQNEAQLEKSRLLSDRFSAERPKGSFSTLEIQRTEQGDSAMYLCASSLATGVNTEAFFGQGTRLTVV.

This clone was seen more than once but under ten times. The chain employs TRBV5-1 and TRBJ1-4; TRBD1 is a possible D gene (5 bases). In germline, CDR1 is SGHRS, CDR2 YFSETQ. The CDR3 is made up of 16 amino acids. Trimming took off 3 bases at V and 4 bases at J, with 16 bases between the two ends. The CDR3 protein is CASSSRQGGFNEKLFF. CDR3 DNA: TGCGCCAGCAGCTCTCGGCAGGGAGGGTTTAATGAAAAACTGTTTTTT.

The rearrangement uses TRBV6-4 and TRBJ1-2; 8 nucleotides match TRBD1. Trimming at V came to 0 bases and at J to 4 bases, leaving 7 bases not matched to a gene. Per germline, CDR1 MRHNA and CDR2 SNTAGT. The CDR3 length is 16 residues. The CDR3 here is CASSDSKMTGVYGYTF. CDR3 coding DNA: TGTGCCAGCAGTGACTCGAAAATGACAGGGGTCTATGGCTACACCTTC.

The CDR3 bases are TGCGCCAGCAGCTTGGTGGCAGACTCCTATGGCTACACCTTC. This translates into CASSLVADSYGYTF. The chain has TRBV5-1 and TRBJ1-2, with D uncertain. Trimming stripped 0 bases from V and 4 bases from J, with 10 bases between. Per the germline V gene, CDR1 is SGHRS and CDR2 is YFSETQ. The length of the CDR3 is 14 residues.

The chain joins TRBV2 to TRBJ1-1; D is uncertain. V was shortened by 6 bases and J by 5 bases, with 16 bases between the two germline ends. CDR3 length: 14 residues. Germline CDR1 SNHLY, CDR2 FYNNEI. The DNA of the CDR3 is TGTGCCAGCAGCATGACCCAGGAATGGACTGAAGCTTTCTTT. Translated: CASSMTQEWTEAFF.

V gene TRBV28 combines with J gene TRBJ1-2, with D unclear. Germline lookup yields CDR1 MDHEN and CDR2 SYDVKM. The V end was cut by 3 bases, the J end by 4 bases, with 18 bases between. The CDR3 covers 16 residues. The CDR3 is CASSFLVRRAFYGYTF. CDR3 nucleotide sequence: TGTGCCAGCAGTTTTCTCGTACGGAGGGCCTTCTATGGCTACACCTTC.

The CDR3 nucleotides read TGTGCCAGTAGTATTTTTAGAGACACCGGGGAGCTGTTTTTT. It translates to CASSIFRDTGELFF. The V and J genes are TRBV19 and TRBJ2-2; D gene ambiguous. This CDR3 region has 14 residues. V was cut by 3 bases and J by 3 bases, with 8 bases left in between. The germline gives CDR1 LNHDA, CDR2 SQIVND (reference sequence). Using reference TRBV19 and TRBJ2-2 for the parts outside the CDR3, the full variable domain is DGGITQSPKYLFRKEGQNVTLSCEQNLNHDAMYWYRQDPGQGLRLIYYSQIVNDFQKGDIAEGYSVSREKKESFPLTVTSAQKNPTAFYLCASSIFRDTGELFFGEGSRLTVL.